The subject of this entry is one TCR beta chain. This receptor's antigen is unknown. No base qualities exist here, and no much larger clone lies one base off it. Read against the paper, the sample's time point label means: newly diagnosed GD, antithyroid drugs for less than 3 months. For both TCR sequencing and RNA sequencing, RNA was extracted from PBMCs in TRIzol. The diagnosis of Graves' disease followed American Thyroid Association guidelines. Patients for the study were recruited at an endocrinology department in Xi'an, China. From each patient, nine milliliters of peripheral blood was collected into an EDTA anticoagulant tube. Ficoll Paque Plus density gradient separation was used to isolate PBMCs, and no additional T cell sorting was done. An Agilent 2100 Bioanalyzer and agarose gel were used to assess RNA quality, and a NanoDrop 2000 was used to measure RNA concentration. There are 14 amino acids in the CDR3, from cysteine to phenylalanine inclusive. The kept DNA is CDR3 alone, 42 bases in frame from the first base. The germline V gene encodes CDR1 SGHRS and CDR2 YFSETQ. V loses 9 bases of germline sequence and J loses 5 bases, and the interval between the two ends is 20 bases.

This entry is derived from a study of regulatory T cells in long-lasting Graves disease (dated by TCRdb to the early 2020s). Study-level background: Antithyroid drugs had been taken for less than 3 months by newly diagnosed Graves' disease patients. This study used TCR sequencing and RNA sequencing of peripheral blood to compare persistent Graves' disease patients against newly diagnosed Graves' disease patients. The study took place in China and was registered as a clinical trial. TCR sequencing covered some 13 persistent and some 20 newly diagnosed Graves' disease patients, 33 samples in total. On the study overall, not on this receptor specifically: Persistent Graves' disease patients showed lower TCR Shannon entropy and fewer highly expanded clones than newly diagnosed patients, suggesting clonal expansion. Persistent disease showed preferential use of TRBV28, TRBJ1-2 and TRBJ2-5, whereas newly diagnosed disease favored TRBV20-1 and TRBJ2-1. As a limitation, the authors acknowledged that the small sample size may reduce accuracy. Only the TCR beta chain was sequenced and analyzed. Only peripheral blood was studied, because thyroid tissue, the primary lesion, was inaccessible. A larger number of public clonotypes was shared among persistent patients (approximately 2,600) than among newly diagnosed patients (roughly 980).

Libraries were prepared through multiplex PCR. Sequencing took place on an Illumina HiSeq 4000. CDR3 regions were amplified by Arm-PCR with iRepertoire HTBI primers to construct TCR beta libraries. Before sequencing, the PCR products went through gel purification. The study's processing was this. Gene usage analysis of CDR3 amino acid clonotypes used the 60 to 80 TRBV and some 15 TRBJ segments found across samples. COPE and FqMerger were used to merge filtered high-quality paired reads into contigs. BLAST was used to align contigs to IMGT TRBV, TRBD and TRBJ reference genes, and CDR3 was defined according to IMGT. Any clonotype with a frequency above 0.1% was classified as a highly expanded clone. Shannon entropy was used to measure repertoire diversity, and the Gini coefficient was used to measure V-J evenness. Public clonotypes were defined as clonotypes shared by more than one individual. TCRdb reworked the public reads: Q25 trimming with fastp, MiXCR clone assembly, productive beta chains retained. A single entry per CDR3 protein holds the most common genes and DNA from its merged rows. The V and J calls were not made by the authors but by TCRdb's processing. In this sample the table shows approximately 400,000 distinct CDR3 sequences, approximately 15% of which occur a single time. In total, the top ten clones hold approximately 16% of the sample.

This same sample was also part of a study on T cells in Graves' hyperthyroidism and ophthalmopathy. From the second report: Stable Graves' hyperthyroidism was defined as the absence of progression to ophthalmopathy over 18 months of follow-up. Hyperthyroidism patients were newly diagnosed, had a disease duration of under 2 months, and were aged 18 to 65 years. Exclusion was applied to patients with uncontrolled infections, other autoimmune diseases, pregnancy or lactation. Diagnoses were established on the basis of clinical symptoms, serum thyroxine and TRAb, thyroid ultrasound, and orbital computed tomography. A first-round RT-PCR of the TCR CDR3 used the HTBI primer set with the Qiagen OneStep RT-PCR kit. Most expanded thyroid clonotypes (frequency above 0.001) were also found in blood, which suggests that blood repertoires may mirror thyroid immune responses. A 13 V-J signature model separated ophthalmopathy from stable hyperthyroidism, with approximately 87% sensitivity and about 81% specificity in cross-validation and 80%/75% in testing. In validation, progression to ophthalmopathy was predicted by the model with 70.59% sensitivity and approximately 78% specificity, a median of roughly 6.4 months before onset. To identify distinguishing TCR V-J signatures, a discovery cohort of about 100 patients was used, comprising 40 to 45 with Graves' ophthalmopathy and some 60 with stable Graves' hyperthyroidism. Whether ophthalmopathy could be predicted prospectively was tested in an independent validation cohort made up of 18 to 20 hyperthyroidism patients plus 17 patients who later progressed to ophthalmopathy. The 95 to 100 discovery patients were randomly divided into training and test sets at a 7:3 ratio. The study also compared thyroid tissue and blood T-cell repertoires from roughly 6 Graves' hyperthyroidism patients. Following sampling, methimazole starting at 30 mg daily was given to hyperthyroidism patients, and high-dose intravenous methylprednisolone was given to ophthalmopathy patients. The libraries were constructed in a second round of multiplex PCR and then size-selected and purified. Paired-end sequencing of the libraries was performed with 100 bp reads on an Illumina HiSeq2000. SOAPnuke was used to process the raw data, removing reads that contained adapters or uncalled bases, had a mean Phred below 15, or lacked an exact match to the constant primer or identifier. High-quality paired reads were merged using COPE v1.2.5, and each unique nucleotide sequence was defined as a clonotype. MiTCR v1.1 was used to align the clonotypes against IMGT TRBV, TRBD and TRBJ reference segments. Only V-J combinations with frequency above 0.0001, covering about 99% of repertoires, were analysed. The TCS score was defined as the ratio of F50 (clonal expansion) to E x V (chaos), calculated using BLOSUM62-based TCRdist between CDR3 peptides within each V-J. Welch's t-statistics and random forest reduced around 510 V-J features to 13, which were used in a naive Bayes classifier (R e1071). No statistical method was used to fix the sample size in advance, and group allocation was not hidden from the investigators. The paper reports TCR Vbeta CDR3 sequencing of 130 to 150 peripheral blood samples: 43 ophthalmopathy, 75 to 80 hyperthyroidism and around 17 progressor patients.

The receptor was isolated from a woman between 25 and 40 years old with Graves disease. Donor details come from another sample of the same person, matched by shared clones. Recombination joined TRBV5-1 with TRBJ2-5; 6 matching bases give a weak D call of TRBD2. The starting material was peripheral blood mononuclear cells (PBMCs), obtained at new diagnosis, from a patient treated with antithyroid drugs. In nucleotide form, the sequence is TGCGCCACCTCCCCTCCGGGAGCAGGGGAGACCCAGTACTTC. Its protein product is CATSPPGAGETQYF.